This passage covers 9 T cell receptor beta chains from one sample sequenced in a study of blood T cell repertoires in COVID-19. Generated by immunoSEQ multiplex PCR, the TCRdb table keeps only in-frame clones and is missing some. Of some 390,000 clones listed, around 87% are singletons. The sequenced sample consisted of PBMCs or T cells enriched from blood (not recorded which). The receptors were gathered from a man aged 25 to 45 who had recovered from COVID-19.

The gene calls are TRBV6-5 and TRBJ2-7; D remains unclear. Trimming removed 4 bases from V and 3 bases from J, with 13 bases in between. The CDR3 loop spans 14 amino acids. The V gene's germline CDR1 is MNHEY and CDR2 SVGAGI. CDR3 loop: CASSLDDTGYEQYF. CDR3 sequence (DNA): TGTGCCAGCAGTTTAGATGACACCGGCTACGAGCAGTACTTC.

The CDR3 here is CASSLDPRDSYGYTF. The CDR3, as DNA: TGTGCCAGCAGCTTAGACCCACGGGACAGCTATGGCTACACCTTC. This chain connects TRBV7-2 to TRBJ1-2; 7 positions agree with TRBD1. Per germline, CDR1 SGHTA and CDR2 FQGNSA. Trimming removed 1 base from V and 4 bases from J; junction bases left unmatched: 6. CDR3 length equals 15 residues. Full variable domain (missing parts from reference TRBV7-2 and TRBJ1-2): GAGVSQSPSNKVTEKGKDVELRCDPISGHTALYWYRQSLGQGLEFLIYFQGNSAPDKSGLPSDRFSAERTGGSVSTLTIQRTQQEDSAVYLCASSLDPRDSYGYTFGSGTRLTVV.

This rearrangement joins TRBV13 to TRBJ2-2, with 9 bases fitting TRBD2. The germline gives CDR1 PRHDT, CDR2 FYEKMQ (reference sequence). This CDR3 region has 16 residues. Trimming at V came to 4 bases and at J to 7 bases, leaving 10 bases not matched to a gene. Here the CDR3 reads CASSSVWTSVGGELFF. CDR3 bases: TGTGCCAGCAGCTCTGTTTGGACTAGCGTTGGCGGGGAGCTGTTTTTT.

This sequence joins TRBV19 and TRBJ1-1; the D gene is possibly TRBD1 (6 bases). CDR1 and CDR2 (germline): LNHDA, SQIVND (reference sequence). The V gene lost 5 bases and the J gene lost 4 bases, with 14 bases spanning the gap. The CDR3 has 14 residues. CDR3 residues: CASSVQGQSTEAFF. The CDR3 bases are TGTGCCAGTAGTGTTCAGGGGCAGAGCACTGAAGCTTTCTTT.

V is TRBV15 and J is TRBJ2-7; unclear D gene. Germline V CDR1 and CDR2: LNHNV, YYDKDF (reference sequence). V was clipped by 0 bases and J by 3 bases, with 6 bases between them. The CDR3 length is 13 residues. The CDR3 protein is CATSREAGYEQYF. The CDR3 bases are TGTGCCACCAGCAGAGAGGCAGGCTACGAGCAGTACTTC.

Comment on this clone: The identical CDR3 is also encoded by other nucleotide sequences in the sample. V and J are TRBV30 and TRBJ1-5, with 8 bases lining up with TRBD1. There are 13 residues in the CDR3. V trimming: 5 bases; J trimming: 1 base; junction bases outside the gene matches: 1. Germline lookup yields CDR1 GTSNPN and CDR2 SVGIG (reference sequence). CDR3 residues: CAWGQGSNQPQHF. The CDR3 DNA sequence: TGTGCCTGGGGACAGGGAAGCAATCAGCCCCAGCATTTT.

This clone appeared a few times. The DNA of the CDR3 is TGTGCCTGCATGGGGGCGGGAGGGGCCTACAATGAGCAGTTCTTC. Encoded protein: CACMGAGGAYNEQFF. The V and J genes are TRBV30 and TRBJ2-1, with 9 positions matching TRBD2. The J segment lost 2 bases and the V segment lost 6 bases, leaving 8 bases of the junction unmatched. Germline V gives CDR1 GTSNPN, CDR2 SVGIG (reference sequence). This CDR3 contains 15 residues.

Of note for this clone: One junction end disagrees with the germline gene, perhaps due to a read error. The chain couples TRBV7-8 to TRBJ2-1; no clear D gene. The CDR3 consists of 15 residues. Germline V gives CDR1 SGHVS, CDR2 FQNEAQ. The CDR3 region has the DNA TGTGCCAACAGCTTGATGGATCTGAGGTACAATGAGCAGTTCTTC. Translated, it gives CANSLMDLRYNEQFF.

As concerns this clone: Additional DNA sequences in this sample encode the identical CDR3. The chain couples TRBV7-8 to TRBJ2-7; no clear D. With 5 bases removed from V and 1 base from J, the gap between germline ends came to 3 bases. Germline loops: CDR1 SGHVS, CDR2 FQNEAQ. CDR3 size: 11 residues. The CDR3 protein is CASSPSYEQYF. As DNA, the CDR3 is TGTGCCAGCAGCCCTTCCTACGAGCAGTACTTC. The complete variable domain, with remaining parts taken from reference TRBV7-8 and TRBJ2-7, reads GAGVSQSPRYKVAKRGQDVALRCDPISGHVSLFWYQQALGQGPEFLTYFQNEAQLDKSGLPSDRFFAERPEGSVSTLKIQRTQQEDSAVYLCASSPSYEQYFGPGTRLTVT.